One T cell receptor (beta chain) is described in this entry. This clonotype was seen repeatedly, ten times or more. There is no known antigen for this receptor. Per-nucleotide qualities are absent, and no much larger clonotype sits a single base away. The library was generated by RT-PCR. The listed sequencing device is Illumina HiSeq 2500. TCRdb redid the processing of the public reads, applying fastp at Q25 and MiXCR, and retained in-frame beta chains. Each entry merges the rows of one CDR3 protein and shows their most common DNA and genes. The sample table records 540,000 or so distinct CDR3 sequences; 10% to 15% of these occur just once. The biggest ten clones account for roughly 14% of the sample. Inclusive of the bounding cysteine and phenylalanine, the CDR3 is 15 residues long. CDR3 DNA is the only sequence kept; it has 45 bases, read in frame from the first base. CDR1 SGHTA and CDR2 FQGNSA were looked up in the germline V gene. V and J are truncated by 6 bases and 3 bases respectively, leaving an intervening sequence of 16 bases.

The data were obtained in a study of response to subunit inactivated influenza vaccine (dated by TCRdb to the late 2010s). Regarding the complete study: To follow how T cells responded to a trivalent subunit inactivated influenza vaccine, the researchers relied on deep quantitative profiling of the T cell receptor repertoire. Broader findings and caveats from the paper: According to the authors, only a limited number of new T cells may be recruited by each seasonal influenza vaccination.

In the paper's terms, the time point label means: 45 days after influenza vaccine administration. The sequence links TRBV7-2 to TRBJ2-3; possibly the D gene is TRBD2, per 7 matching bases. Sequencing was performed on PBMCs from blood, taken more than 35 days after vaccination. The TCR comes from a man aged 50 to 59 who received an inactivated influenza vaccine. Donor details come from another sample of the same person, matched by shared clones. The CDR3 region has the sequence CASSPRGANTDTQYF. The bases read TGTGCCAGCAGTCCACGGGGGGCGAATACAGATACGCAGTATTTT.